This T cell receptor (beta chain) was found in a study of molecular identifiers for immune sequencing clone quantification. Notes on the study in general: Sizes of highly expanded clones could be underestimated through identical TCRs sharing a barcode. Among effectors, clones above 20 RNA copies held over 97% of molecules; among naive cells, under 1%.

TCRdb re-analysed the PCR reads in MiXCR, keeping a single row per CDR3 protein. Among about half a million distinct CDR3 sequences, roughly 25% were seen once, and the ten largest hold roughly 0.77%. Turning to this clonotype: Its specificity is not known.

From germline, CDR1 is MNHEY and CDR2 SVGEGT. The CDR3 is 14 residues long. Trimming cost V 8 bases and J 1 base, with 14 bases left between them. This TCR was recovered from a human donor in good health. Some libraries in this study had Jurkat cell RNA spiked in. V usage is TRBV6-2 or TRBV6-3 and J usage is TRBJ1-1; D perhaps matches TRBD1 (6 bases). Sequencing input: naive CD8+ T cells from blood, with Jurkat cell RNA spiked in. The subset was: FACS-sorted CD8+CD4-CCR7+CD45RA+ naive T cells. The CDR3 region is CASSTGGRNTEAFF. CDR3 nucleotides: TGTGCCAGCTCCACGGGGGGCCGGAACACTGAAGCTTTCTTT.